The next 5 T cell receptor beta chains were all read from a single sample in a study of T cell repertoires in cytomegalovirus infection (dated by TCRdb to the late 2010s). TCRdb shows the sequencer as Illumina HiSeq 1500. TCRdb trimmed public reads at Q25 via fastp, called clones via MiXCR and kept in-frame beta chains. Identical CDR3 proteins give one entry, which carries the most common genes and DNA. The sample contains around 450,000 distinct CDR3 sequences, about a third of them found a single time. The ten largest clones take up around 15% of the sample. The specimen sequenced was PBMCs. The receptors shown here come from a human donor in good health (CMV status not recorded). Some clones in this sample may be carry-over from other donors' samples.

This chain joins TRBV5-6 and TRBJ2-2; 14 nucleotides align to TRBD2. Germline loops: CDR1 SGHDT, CDR2 YYEEEE. CDR3 length: 15 residues. V gave up 6 bases and J gave up 8 bases; unmatched junction bases: 6. CDR3 in amino acids: CASKTSGGAAGELFF. The CDR3 DNA reads as TGTGCCAGCAAGACTAGCGGGGGGGCCGCGGGGGAGCTGTTTTTT.

The table lists this clonotype with a few counts. The chain joins TRBV12-3 or TRBV12-4 to TRBJ2-3; D not certain. This CDR3 spans 11 amino acids. Trimming took 7 bases from V and 4 from J, leaving 6 bases between them. The CDR3 region is CASNIADTQYF. As DNA, the CDR3 is TGTGCCAGCAACATCGCAGATACGCAGTATTTT.

The genes are TRBV18 and TRBJ1-1; D call uncertain. CDR3 size: 15 residues. Looked up from germline, CDR1 is KGHSH and CDR2 is LQKENI. The V gene lost 5 bases and the J gene lost 1 base, with 14 bases spanning the gap. The DNA of the CDR3 is TGTGCCAGCTCATCGAAGGGCTCGGGGAACACTGAAGCTTTCTTT. Translating it yields CASSSKGSGNTEAFF.

Many counts were recorded for this clonotype. The chain couples TRBV7-2 to TRBJ1-2; no definite D call. Germline assignment: CDR1 SGHTA and CDR2 FQGNSA. Trimming stripped 5 bases from V and 2 bases from J, with 12 bases between. The CDR3 extends over 14 amino acids. This CDR3 is CASSPTVLNYGYTF. In DNA form, the CDR3 reads TGTGCCAGCAGCCCAACCGTCCTAAACTATGGCTACACCTTC.

The chain couples TRBV28 to TRBJ1-1, with 7 bases identical to TRBD1. The germline gives CDR1 MDHEN, CDR2 SYDVKM. The CDR3 sequence is 12 residues long. V shed 6 bases, J shed 6 bases, and the junction held 4 bases outside the gene matches. The CDR3 coding sequence is TGTGCCAGCAGAGGGGACAGAGCTGAAGCTTTCTTT. Translation gives CASRGDRAEAFF.